This T cell receptor (beta chain) was retrieved from a study of blood T cells in healthy people across ages. Points from the study as a whole: Per-million-T-cell TCR beta diversity fell roughly linearly with age.

V gave up 2 bases and J gave up 7 bases, with 18 bases separating them. Germline CDR1 is LNHNV and CDR2 is YYDKDF (reference sequence). The CDR3 length is 17 residues. With respect to this clonotype: The target antigen is unknown.

For the second PCR, which ran for 7 to 11 cycles, a sample-barcoded 5' primer and a J-beta primer mix were used. A template-switch adaptor that had 12 random nucleotides put a tag on each cDNA molecule. Every individual sample yielded 2.5 million or more paired-end reads (each containing CDR3). MiXCR, run by TCRdb on the 5' RACE reads, gives a single entry per CDR3 protein. The data hold about 1.4 million distinct CDR3 sequences, with approximately 63% observed a single time. Source material: blood. The chain is built from TRBV15 and TRBJ1-6; D perhaps matches TRBD1 (6 bases). The clonotype originates from a man aged 18 to 29 in good health. The CDR3 DNA reads as TGTGCCACCAGCAGAAACCAAAAAACAGGGTTCAATTCACCCCTCCACTTT. Protein product: CATSRNQKTGFNSPLHF.